The present TCR beta chain was sequenced within a study of identical twins. Template switching supplied a universal primer site; unique molecular identifiers were carried on the cDNA. TCRdb analysed the 5' RACE reads with MiXCR anew, one entry per CDR3 protein. The repertoire has about 530,000 distinct CDR3 sequences, around 20% of them found once; the top ten carry about 0.48%. Trimming took 6 bases from V and 7 from J; bases not matched to a gene: 8. Germline V lookup: CDR1 KGHSH, CDR2 LQKENI. The CDR3 is 15 residues long. This clonotype has a handful of counts. Its antigen remains unidentified. Whole-study findings and limits: Cord blood beta clonotypes present at high abundance carried fewer insertions; no such pattern appeared in memory repertoires.

This sample also belongs to another study, concerning yellow fever vaccine responses in identical twins.

The sample consisted of CD4+ T cells sorted from blood. This TCR was sampled from a woman aged 18 to 35 in good health. The chain employs TRBV18 and TRBJ2-1, with 11 bases that match TRBD1. The CDR3 here is CASSSSGQGGNEQFF. CDR3 DNA sequence: TGTGCCAGCTCGTCCTCGGGACAGGGGGGGAATGAGCAGTTCTTC.